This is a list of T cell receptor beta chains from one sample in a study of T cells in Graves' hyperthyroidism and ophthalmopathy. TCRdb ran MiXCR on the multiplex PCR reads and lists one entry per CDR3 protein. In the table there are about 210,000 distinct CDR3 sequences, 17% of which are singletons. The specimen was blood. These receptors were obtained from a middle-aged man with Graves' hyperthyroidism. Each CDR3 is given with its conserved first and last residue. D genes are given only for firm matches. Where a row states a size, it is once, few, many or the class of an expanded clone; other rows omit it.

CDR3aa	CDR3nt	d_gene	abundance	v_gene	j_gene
CASESISYEQYF	TGTGCCAGCGAGTCAATCTCCTACGAGCAGTACTTC	NA	many	TRBV28	TRBJ2-7
CASSLWGLGTGVSYEQYF	TGTGCCAGCAGTTTATGGGGTCTCGGGACAGGGGTCTCCTACGAGCAGTACTTC	TRBD1	NA	TRBV28	TRBJ2-7
CASSLVGGARITEAFF	TGTGCCAGCAGTTTAGTGGGGGGGGCCAGAATCACTGAAGCTTTCTTT	NA	NA	TRBV12-3/TRBV12-4	TRBJ1-1
CATKRERSRTQYF	TGTGCCACCAAGCGGGAGAGGTCTAGGACCCAGTACTTC	TRBD2	few	TRBV2	TRBJ2-5
CASSLSGGQGRTHHF	TGTGCCAGCAGTTTATCCGGGGGGCAGGGGAGAACGCACCACTTC	NA	few	TRBV28	TRBJ2-5
CASSLASVGGSGEKLFF	TGTGCCAGCAGCTTAGCGAGTGTGGGGGGCAGCGGTGAAAAACTGTTTTTT	NA	NA	TRBV7-9	TRBJ1-4
CASSRIGTSGRRNIQYF	TGTGCCAGCAGCCGCATTGGGACTAGCGGGAGGAGGAACATTCAGTACTTC	TRBD2	many	TRBV28	TRBJ2-4
CASSYVANTGELFF	TGTGCCAGCAGCTATGTTGCGAACACCGGGGAGCTGTTTTTT	NA	few	TRBV7-9	TRBJ2-2
CSVDLQERTYGYTF	TGCAGCGTTGATTTGCAGGAACGTACCTATGGCTACACCTTC	NA	NA	TRBV29-1	TRBJ1-2
CATHSTGLNQPQHF	TGTGCCACTCACAGTACAGGGCTAAATCAGCCCCAGCATTTT	NA	few	TRBV10-3	TRBJ1-5
CASSPPWGRWVSYNEQFF	TGTGCCAGCAGCCCGCCCTGGGGAAGATGGGTCTCCTACAATGAGCAGTTCTTC	NA	many	TRBV13	TRBJ2-1
CASSPSGKYNEQFF	TGTGCCAGCAGTCCTAGCGGGAAATACAATGAGCAGTTCTTC	TRBD2	few	TRBV28	TRBJ2-1
CASSQQGNTEAFF	TGTGCCAGCAGCCAGCAGGGGAACACTGAAGCTTTCTTT	NA	many	TRBV3-1	TRBJ1-1
CASSATGPQGPDYEQYF	TGTGCCAGCAGCGCCACCGGGCCTCAGGGGCCTGACTACGAGCAGTACTTC	NA	many	TRBV7-9	TRBJ2-7
CASSLIGRNNEQFF	TGTGCCAGCAGTTTGATAGGCCGCAACAATGAGCAGTTCTTC	NA	NA	TRBV27	TRBJ2-1
CANRDRRNNEQFF	TGTGCCAACCGGGACAGACGAAACAATGAGCAGTTCTTC	TRBD1	many	TRBV5-8	TRBJ2-1
CSAKRSEGGTGELFF	TGCAGTGCTAAAAGGTCGGAGGGGGGGACCGGGGAGCTGTTTTTT	NA	few	TRBV20-1	TRBJ2-2
CASSQKTSGSDTGELFF	TGCGCCAGCAGCCAAAAGACTAGCGGGAGTGACACCGGGGAGCTGTTTTTT	TRBD2	NA	TRBV4-1	TRBJ2-2
CASSPQGSGNGYTF	TGTGCCAGCTCACCACAGGGTAGTGGTAATGGCTACACCTTC	NA	many	TRBV18	TRBJ1-2
CASVKVGVWQGGYEQYF	TGTGCCAGCGTGAAAGTGGGTGTTTGGCAGGGAGGGTACGAGCAGTACTTC	TRBD2	few	TRBV6-2/TRBV6-3	TRBJ2-7
CASSYWTSGRIGELFF	TGTGCCAGCAGCTATTGGACTAGCGGGAGAATCGGGGAGCTGTTTTTT	TRBD2	NA	TRBV7-2	TRBJ2-2